The text below deals with one TCR beta chain. This record comes from a study of blood T cell repertoires in COVID-19. The repertoire was sequenced with immunoSEQ multiplex PCR; TCRdb's copy has only in-frame clones and lacks some. This table holds about 47,000 clones, approximately 85% found once. The clonotype comes from a human donor with acute or convalescent COVID-19. The donor label of this sample is uncertain. Sequencing was carried out using peripheral blood.

The DNA of the CDR3 is TGTGCCAGCAGCTTGGGGGGGTATGGCTACACCTTC. Residues: CASSLGGYGYTF. The rearrangement joins TRBV11-3 to TRBJ1-2, with D tentatively TRBD1 (5 bases). CDR3 length: 12 residues. From germline, CDR1 is SGHNT and CDR2 YENEEA. V shed 3 bases and J shed 5 bases, with 7 bases lying between them.